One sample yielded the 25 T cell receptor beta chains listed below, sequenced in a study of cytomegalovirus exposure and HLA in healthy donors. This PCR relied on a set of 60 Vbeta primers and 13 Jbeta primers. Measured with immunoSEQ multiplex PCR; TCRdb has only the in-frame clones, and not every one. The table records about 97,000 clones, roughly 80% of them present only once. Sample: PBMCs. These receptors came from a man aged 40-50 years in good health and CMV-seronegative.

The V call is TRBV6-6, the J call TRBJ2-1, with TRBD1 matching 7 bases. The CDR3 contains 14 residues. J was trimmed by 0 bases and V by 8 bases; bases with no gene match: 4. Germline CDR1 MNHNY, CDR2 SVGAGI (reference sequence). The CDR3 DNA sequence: TGTGCCAGCCACAGGGGTATCTCCTACAATGAGCAGTTCTTC. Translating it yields CASHRGISYNEQFF.

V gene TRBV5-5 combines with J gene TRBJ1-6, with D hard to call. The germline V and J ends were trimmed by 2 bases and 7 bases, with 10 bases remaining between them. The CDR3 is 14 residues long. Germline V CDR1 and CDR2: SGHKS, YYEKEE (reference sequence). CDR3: CASSFGEPNSPLHF. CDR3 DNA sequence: TGTGCCAGCAGCTTCGGGGAGCCGAATTCACCCCTCCACTTT.

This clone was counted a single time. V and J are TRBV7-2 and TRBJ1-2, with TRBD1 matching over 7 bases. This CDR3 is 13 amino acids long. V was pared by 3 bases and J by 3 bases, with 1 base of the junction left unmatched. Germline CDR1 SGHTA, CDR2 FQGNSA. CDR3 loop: CASSLTGHYGYTF. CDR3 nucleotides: TGTGCCAGCAGCTTGACAGGGCACTATGGCTACACCTTC.

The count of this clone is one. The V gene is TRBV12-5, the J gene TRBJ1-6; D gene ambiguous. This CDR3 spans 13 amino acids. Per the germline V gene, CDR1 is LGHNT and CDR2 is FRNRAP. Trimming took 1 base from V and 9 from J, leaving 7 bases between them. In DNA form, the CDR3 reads TGTGCTAGTGGTTTGGGGCCTGGTTCACCCCTCCACTTT. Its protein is CASGLGPGSPLHF.

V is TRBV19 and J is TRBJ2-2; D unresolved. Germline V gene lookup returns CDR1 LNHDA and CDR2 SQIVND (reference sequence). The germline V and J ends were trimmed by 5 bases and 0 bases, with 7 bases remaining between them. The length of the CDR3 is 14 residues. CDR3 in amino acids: CASSWATNTGELFF. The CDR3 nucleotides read TGTGCCAGTAGTTGGGCAACGAACACCGGGGAGCTGTTTTTT. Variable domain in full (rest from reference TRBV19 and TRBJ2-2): DGGITQSPKYLFRKEGQNVTLSCEQNLNHDAMYWYRQDPGQGLRLIYYSQIVNDFQKGDIAEGYSVSREKKESFPLTVTSAQKNPTAFYLCASSWATNTGELFFGEGSRLTVL.

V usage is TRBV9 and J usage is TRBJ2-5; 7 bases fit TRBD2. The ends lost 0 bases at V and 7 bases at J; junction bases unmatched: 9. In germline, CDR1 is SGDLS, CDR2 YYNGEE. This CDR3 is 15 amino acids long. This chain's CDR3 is CASSVELVAGATQYF. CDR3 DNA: TGTGCCAGCAGCGTAGAATTGGTGGCGGGAGCGACCCAGTACTTC.

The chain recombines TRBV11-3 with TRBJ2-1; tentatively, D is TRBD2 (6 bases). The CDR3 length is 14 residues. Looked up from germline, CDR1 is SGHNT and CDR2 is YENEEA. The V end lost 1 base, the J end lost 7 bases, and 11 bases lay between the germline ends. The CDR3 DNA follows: TGTGCCAGCAGCTTAGTCCGGGGGACGAATGAGCAGTTCTTC. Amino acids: CASSLVRGTNEQFF. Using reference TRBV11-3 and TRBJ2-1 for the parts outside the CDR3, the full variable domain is EAGVVQSPRYKIIEKKQPVAFWCNPISGHNTLYWYLQNLGQGPELLIRYENEEAVDDSQLPKDRFSAERLKGVDSTLKIQPAELGDSAVYLCASSLVRGTNEQFFGPGTRLTVL.

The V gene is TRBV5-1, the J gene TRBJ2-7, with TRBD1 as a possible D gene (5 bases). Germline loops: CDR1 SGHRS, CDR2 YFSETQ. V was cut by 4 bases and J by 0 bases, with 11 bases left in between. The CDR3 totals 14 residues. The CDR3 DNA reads TGCGCCAGCAGCGTCTCCAGGGCCTCCTACGAGCAGTACTTC. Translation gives CASSVSRASYEQYF.

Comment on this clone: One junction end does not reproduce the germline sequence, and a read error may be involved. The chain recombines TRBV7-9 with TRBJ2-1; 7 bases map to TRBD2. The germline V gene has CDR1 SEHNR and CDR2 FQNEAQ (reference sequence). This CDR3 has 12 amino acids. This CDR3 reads CASSPTRDYPIF. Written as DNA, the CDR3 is TGTGCCAGCAGCCCAACCAGGGACTACCCCATCTTC.

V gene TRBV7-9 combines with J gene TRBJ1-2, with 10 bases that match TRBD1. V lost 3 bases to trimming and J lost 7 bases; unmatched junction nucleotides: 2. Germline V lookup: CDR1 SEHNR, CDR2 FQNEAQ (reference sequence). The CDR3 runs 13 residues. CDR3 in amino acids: CASSLTGGSGYTF. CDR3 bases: TGTGCCAGCAGCTTGACAGGGGGCTCTGGCTACACCTTC.

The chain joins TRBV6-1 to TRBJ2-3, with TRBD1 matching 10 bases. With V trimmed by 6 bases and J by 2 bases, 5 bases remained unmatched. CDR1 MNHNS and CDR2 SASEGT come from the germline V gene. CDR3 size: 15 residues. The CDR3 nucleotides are TGTGCCAGCAGGGAGACAGGGGGCTTCACAGATACGCAGTATTTT. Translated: CASRETGGFTDTQYF.

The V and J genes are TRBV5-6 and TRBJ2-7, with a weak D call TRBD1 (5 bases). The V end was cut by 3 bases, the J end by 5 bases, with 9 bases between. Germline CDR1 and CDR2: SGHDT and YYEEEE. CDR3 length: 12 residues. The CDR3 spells CASSSMTDEQYF. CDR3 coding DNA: TGTGCCAGCAGCTCTATGACAGACGAGCAGTACTTC.

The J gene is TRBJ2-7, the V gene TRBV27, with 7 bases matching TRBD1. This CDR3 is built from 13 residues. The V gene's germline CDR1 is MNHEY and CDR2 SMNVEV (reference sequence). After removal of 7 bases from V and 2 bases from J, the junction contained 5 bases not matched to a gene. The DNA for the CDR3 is TGTGCCAGCACCGACAGGGAGACCTACGAGCAGTACTTC. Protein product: CASTDRETYEQYF.

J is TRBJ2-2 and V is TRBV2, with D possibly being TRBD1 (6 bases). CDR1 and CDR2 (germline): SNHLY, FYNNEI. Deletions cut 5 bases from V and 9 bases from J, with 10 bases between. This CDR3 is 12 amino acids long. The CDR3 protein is CASSQQGWELFF. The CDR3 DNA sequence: TGTGCCAGCAGTCAACAGGGATGGGAGCTGTTTTTT.

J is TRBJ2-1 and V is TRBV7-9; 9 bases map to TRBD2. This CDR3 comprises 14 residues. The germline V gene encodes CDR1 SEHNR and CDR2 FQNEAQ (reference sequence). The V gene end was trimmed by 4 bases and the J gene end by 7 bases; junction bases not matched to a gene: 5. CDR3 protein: CASSSGTSWNEQFF. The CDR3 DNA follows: TGTGCCAGCAGCTCTGGGACTAGCTGGAATGAGCAGTTCTTC.

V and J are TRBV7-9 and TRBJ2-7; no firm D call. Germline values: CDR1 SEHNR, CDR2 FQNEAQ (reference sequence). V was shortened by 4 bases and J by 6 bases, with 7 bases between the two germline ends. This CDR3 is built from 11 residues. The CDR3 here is CASSSLIEQYF. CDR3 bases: TGTGCCAGCAGCTCCCTTATCGAGCAGTACTTC.

Here the CDR3 DNA reads TGCAGCGTTTTGAGACTCGGACAGGGGAAAGCTTTCTTT. Residues: CSVLRLGQGKAFF. This chain links TRBV29-1 with TRBJ1-1, with 9 bases fitting TRBD1. CDR1 and CDR2 (germline): SQVTM, ANQGSEA. V dropped 5 bases and J dropped 9; count of bases not matched to a gene: 10. CDR3 length equals 13 residues.

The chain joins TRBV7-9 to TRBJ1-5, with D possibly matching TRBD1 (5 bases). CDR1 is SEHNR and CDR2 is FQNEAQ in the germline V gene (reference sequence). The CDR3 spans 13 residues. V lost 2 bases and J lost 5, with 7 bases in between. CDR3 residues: CASSLTGDQPQHF. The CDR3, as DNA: TGTGCCAGCAGCTTAACAGGAGATCAGCCCCAGCATTTT.

The CDR3 DNA reads TGTGCCTGGAGTTACCCTCCGGCAGGGTGGGCCGGGGAGCTGTTTTTT. Encoded protein: CAWSYPPAGWAGELFF. J is TRBJ2-2 and V is TRBV30; a possible D gene is TRBD1 (5 bases). Trimming left V 2 bases short and J 6 bases short, with 19 bases between. CDR1 is GTSNPN, CDR2 SVGIG, per germline (reference sequence). This CDR3 is built from 16 residues.

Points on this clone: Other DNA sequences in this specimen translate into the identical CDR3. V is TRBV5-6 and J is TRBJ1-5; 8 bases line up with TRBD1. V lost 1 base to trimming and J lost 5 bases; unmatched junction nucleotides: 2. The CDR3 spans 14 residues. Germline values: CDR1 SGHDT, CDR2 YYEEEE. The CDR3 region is CASSLSGGDQPQHF. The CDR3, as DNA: TGTGCCAGCAGCTTGTCAGGGGGCGATCAGCCCCAGCATTTT.

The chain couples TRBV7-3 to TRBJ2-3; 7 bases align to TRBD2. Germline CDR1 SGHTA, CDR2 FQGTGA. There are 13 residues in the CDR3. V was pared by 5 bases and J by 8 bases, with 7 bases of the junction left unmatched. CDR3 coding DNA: TGTGCCAGCAGCACTAGCGTCCCCGGTACGCAGTATTTT. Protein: CASSTSVPGTQYF.

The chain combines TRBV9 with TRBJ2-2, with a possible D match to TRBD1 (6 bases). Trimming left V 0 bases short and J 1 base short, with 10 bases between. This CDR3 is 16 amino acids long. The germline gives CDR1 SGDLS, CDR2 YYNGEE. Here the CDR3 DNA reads TGTGCCAGCAGCGTAGTGACAGGCAAGAACACCGGGGAGCTGTTTTTT. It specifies CASSVVTGKNTGELFF.

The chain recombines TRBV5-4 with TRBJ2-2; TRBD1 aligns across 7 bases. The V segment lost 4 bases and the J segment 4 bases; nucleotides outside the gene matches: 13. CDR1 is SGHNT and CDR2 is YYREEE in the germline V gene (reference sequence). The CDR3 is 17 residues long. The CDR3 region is CASSPKPLTGSTGELFF. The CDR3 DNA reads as TGTGCCAGCAGCCCAAAACCCTTGACAGGGAGCACCGGGGAGCTGTTTTTT.

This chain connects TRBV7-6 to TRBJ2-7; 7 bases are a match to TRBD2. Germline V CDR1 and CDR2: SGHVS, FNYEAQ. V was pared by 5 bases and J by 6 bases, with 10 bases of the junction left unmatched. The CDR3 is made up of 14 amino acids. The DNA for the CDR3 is TGTGCCAGCAGCCGGGGGGATACAACGAGCGAGCAGTACTTC. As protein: CASSRGDTTSEQYF.

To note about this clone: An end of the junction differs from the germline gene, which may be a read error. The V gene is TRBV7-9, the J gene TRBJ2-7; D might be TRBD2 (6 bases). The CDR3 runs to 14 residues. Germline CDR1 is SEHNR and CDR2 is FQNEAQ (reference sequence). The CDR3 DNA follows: TGTTCCAGCAGCCGAATGGAGGGGTCCTACGAGCAGTACTTC. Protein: CSSSRMEGSYEQYF.